The 32 T cell receptor beta chains listed next were all sequenced from one sample in a study of shared clonotypes between healthy human individuals (TCRdb year 2020). The method was the immunoSEQ multiplex PCR assay. In TCRdb, the immuneACCESS table is reduced to in-frame sequences with V and J assigned. These tables do not hold every clone; where another copy was compared, an unresolved V gene accounts for under half, and the others remain unexplained. A total of roughly 1,500,000 clones appear in this sample, less than 99% of them only once. The top ten hold approximately 0.4% of the sample. The sequenced sample consisted of naive CD4+ T cells sorted from blood. Sample cell subset or site, as interpreted from the label and publication: CD45RA+ positively selected. Every receptor here comes from a man aged 25 to 45 in good health.

The chain uses TRBV7-9 and TRBJ2-7; no firm D call. Germline CDR1 SEHNR, CDR2 FQNEAQ (reference sequence). V was clipped by 5 bases and J by 5 bases, with 16 bases between them. The CDR3 is made up of 14 amino acids. The CDR3 DNA sequence: TGTGCCAGCAGCCGCCCGACCACCCTCCACGAGCAGTACTTC. Translating gives CASSRPTTLHEQYF.

The chain employs TRBV7-2 and TRBJ2-7; TRBD2 might be the D (6 bases). Trimming cost V 3 bases and J 7 bases, with 19 bases left between them. CDR1 and CDR2 from the germline V gene are SGHTA and FQGNSA. This CDR3 region has 15 residues. As DNA, the CDR3 is TGTGCCAGCAGCTTTTGGAGTGGCGGGAAGGGAGAGCAGTACTTC. Amino acid sequence: CASSFWSGGKGEQYF.

The chain joins TRBV7-9 to TRBJ1-4; the D is unclear. CDR1 and CDR2 from the germline V gene are SEHNR and FQNEAQ (reference sequence). The V end lost 0 bases, the J end lost 7 bases, and 12 bases lay between the germline ends. The length of the CDR3 is 15 residues. CDR3: CASSLAGRGSEKLFF. The CDR3 nucleotides are TGTGCCAGCAGCTTAGCAGGCAGAGGGAGTGAAAAACTGTTTTTT.

V is TRBV7-2 and J is TRBJ2-3; D unclear. The CDR3 loop spans 14 amino acids. Per germline, CDR1 SGHTA and CDR2 FQGNSA. Trimming took 6 bases from V and 5 from J, leaving 15 bases between them. This CDR3 is CASSLNSLVDTQYF. As DNA, the CDR3 is TGTGCCAGCAGTTTAAACAGTCTGGTAGATACGCAGTATTTT. Full variable domain (remainder filled in from reference TRBV7-2 and TRBJ2-3): GAGVSQSPSNKVTEKGKDVELRCDPISGHTALYWYRQSLGQGLEFLIYFQGNSAPDKSGLPSDRFSAERTGGSVSTLTIQRTQQEDSAVYLCASSLNSLVDTQYFGPGTRLTVL.

V and J are TRBV10-2 and TRBJ2-7, with D possibly TRBD2 on 5 matching bases. Germline V gene lookup returns CDR1 WSHSY and CDR2 SAAADI. The CDR3 is 14 amino acids. Trimming took 0 bases from V and 3 from J, leaving 9 bases between them. CDR3 in DNA: TGCGCCAGCAGTGAGTCGTGGAGCGGCTACGAGCAGTACTTC. It specifies CASSESWSGYEQYF.

The rearrangement uses TRBV13 and TRBJ2-7; 7 bases agree with TRBD1. V was pared by 2 bases and J by 3 bases, with 10 bases of the junction left unmatched. This CDR3 comprises 16 residues. In germline, CDR1 is PRHDT, CDR2 FYEKMQ (reference sequence). CDR3: CASSLRDRLSSYEQYF. CDR3 nucleotide sequence: TGTGCCAGCAGCTTAAGGGACAGACTCTCTAGCTACGAGCAGTACTTC.

This clone showed up just once. The CDR3 loop is CASSQKAGNSYEQYF. For the CDR3, the DNA is TGTGCCAGCAGCCAAAAAGCAGGCAATTCCTACGAGCAGTACTTC. The rearrangement uses TRBV7-6 and TRBJ2-7; D ambiguous. V lost 5 bases to trimming and J lost 1 base, with 15 bases between them. The CDR3 is made up of 15 amino acids. CDR1 is SGHVS and CDR2 is FNYEAQ in the germline V gene.

CDR3 DNA: TGTGCCAGCAGTCCGGGACTAGCGGGAGTTTATGAGCAGTTCTTC. Protein: CASSPGLAGVYEQFF. The chain combines TRBV28 with TRBJ2-1, with 14 bases lining up with TRBD2. V shed 5 bases, J shed 8 bases, and the junction held 5 bases outside the gene matches. The germline CDR1 and CDR2 sequences are MDHEN and SYDVKM. The CDR3 totals 15 residues.

This chain links TRBV7-9 with TRBJ2-7; 7 positions agree with TRBD1. Germline CDR1 SEHNR, CDR2 FQNEAQ (reference sequence). The V segment lost 9 bases and the J segment 6 bases; nucleotides outside the gene matches: 17. The length of the CDR3 is 15 residues. CDR3 protein: CASGKGQQGLGEQYF. In DNA form, the CDR3 reads TGTGCCAGTGGAAAGGGACAGCAAGGGCTTGGCGAGCAGTACTTC.

J is TRBJ2-5 and V is TRBV5-1; tentatively, D is TRBD2 (5 bases). The germline V and J ends were trimmed by 5 bases and 4 bases, with 12 bases remaining between them. The CDR3 contains 13 residues. Germline values: CDR1 SGHRS, CDR2 YFSETQ. The CDR3 DNA reads TGCGCCAGCAGGGGAGTAGGGCGAGAGACCCAGTACTTC. It codes for CASRGVGRETQYF.

This clone was detected only once. This chain joins TRBV6-5 and TRBJ1-4; D may be TRBD1 (6 bases). Germline CDR1 is MNHEY and CDR2 is SVGAGI. V was pared by 4 bases and J by 3 bases, with 12 bases between. The CDR3 is made up of 15 amino acids. CDR3 coding DNA: TGTGCCAGCAGTTTTACAGGGTTATCTAATGAAAAACTGTTTTTT. Translation gives CASSFTGLSNEKLFF.

The chain joins TRBV7-9 to TRBJ2-3; tentatively, D is TRBD2 (5 bases). The CDR3 length is 17 residues. The germline gives CDR1 SEHNR, CDR2 FQNEAQ (reference sequence). V lost 4 bases and J lost 0, with 17 bases in between. The CDR3 coding sequence is TGTGCCAGCAGCTCTAGCTCTATCTTGTCAAGCACAGATACGCAGTATTTT. Protein sequence: CASSSSSILSSTDTQYF.

The chain couples TRBV9 to TRBJ1-4; 7 bases are shared with TRBD1. With 3 bases clipped from V and 5 bases from J, the junction kept 4 bases outside the gene matches. This CDR3 is built from 14 residues. The germline V gene has CDR1 SGDLS and CDR2 YYNGEE. CDR3 loop: CASSATGFNEKLFF. CDR3 DNA: TGTGCCAGCAGCGCGACAGGGTTCAATGAAAAACTGTTTTTT.

The chain combines TRBV20-1 with TRBJ1-5; tentatively, D is TRBD1 (5 bases). This CDR3 has 11 amino acids. V gave up 5 bases and J gave up 5 bases, with 7 bases separating them. Germline CDR1 and CDR2: DFQATT and SNEGSKA (reference sequence). The CDR3 nucleotides are TGCAGTGCTCTAGGGGATCAGCCCCAGCATTTT. It translates to CSALGDQPQHF.

The chain is built from TRBV6-5 and TRBJ2-3; 9 bases line up with TRBD2. This CDR3 region has 14 residues. J was trimmed by 0 bases and V by 10 bases; bases with no gene match: 5. Germline V gene sequence: CDR1 MNHEY, CDR2 SVGAGI. CDR3 region: CATLTSGSTDTQYF. In DNA, the CDR3 is TGTGCCACCCTGACTAGCGGAAGCACAGATACGCAGTATTTT.

The genes are TRBV18 and TRBJ1-5; possible D gene TRBD1, 5 bases. The length of the CDR3 is 15 residues. CDR1 and CDR2 from the germline V gene are KGHSH and LQKENI. V was clipped by 6 bases and J by 1 base, with 13 bases between them. For the CDR3, the DNA is TGTGCCAGCTCGCCTAGACAGCTAAGCAATCAGCCCCAGCATTTT. This gives the protein CASSPRQLSNQPQHF.

V usage is TRBV27 and J usage is TRBJ1-5; D gene uncertain. V was shortened by 5 bases and J by 3 bases, with 11 bases between the two germline ends. Germline CDR1 MNHEY, CDR2 SMNVEV (reference sequence). This CDR3 has 14 amino acids. DNA for the CDR3: TGTGCCAGCAGTCGGACCCCGGTCAATCAGCCCCAGCATTTT. Translation gives CASSRTPVNQPQHF.

The rearrangement joins TRBV27 to TRBJ2-1, with 7 bases aligning to TRBD2. The trim removed 6 bases at V and 6 bases at J, leaving 11 bases unmatched. Germline CDR1 and CDR2: MNHEY and SMNVEV (reference sequence). CDR3 length: 15 residues. As DNA, the CDR3 is TGTGCCAGCAGCTACTGGACTAGGGAGGGCAATGAGCAGTTCTTC. Translating gives CASSYWTREGNEQFF.

The gene calls are TRBV6-6 and TRBJ2-1, with 12 bases lining up with TRBD2. V lost 5 bases to trimming and J lost 4 bases; unmatched junction nucleotides: 3. Germline loops: CDR1 MNHNY, CDR2 SVGAGI (reference sequence). The CDR3 has 15 residues. Here the CDR3 reads CASSRTSGMYNEQFF. The CDR3 region has the DNA TGTGCCAGCAGTAGGACTAGCGGGATGTACAATGAGCAGTTCTTC.

V is TRBV2 and J is TRBJ2-7; D is ambiguous. The V and J ends lost 6 bases and 4 bases respectively, with 10 bases between them. The germline CDR1 and CDR2 sequences are SNHLY and FYNNEI. The CDR3 spans 12 residues. The CDR3 region is CASSLERYEQYF. CDR3 sequence (DNA): TGTGCCAGCAGCCTCGAGAGGTACGAGCAGTACTTC.

The chain carries TRBV5-4 and TRBJ2-1; 7 nucleotides align to TRBD1. The V and J ends lost 4 bases and 6 bases, in that order; junction bases with no gene match: 10. The CDR3 has 15 residues. Germline values: CDR1 SGHNT, CDR2 YYREEE (reference sequence). The CDR3 here is CASSPTGLVGNEQFF. CDR3 DNA sequence: TGTGCCAGCAGCCCGACAGGGTTGGTGGGCAATGAGCAGTTCTTC.

This chain links TRBV11-2 with TRBJ2-2, with D unresolved. The germline gives CDR1 SGHAT, CDR2 FQNNGV. Trimming shortened V by 7 bases and J by 3 bases, and 12 bases separated the two germline ends. CDR3 length: 14 residues. This chain's CDR3 is CASTPRVDTGELFF. Here the CDR3 DNA reads TGTGCCAGCACCCCCCGGGTAGACACCGGGGAGCTGTTTTTT.

The CDR3: CASSGGHFNEQFF. CDR3 nucleotide sequence: TGTGCCAGCAGCGGGGGGCACTTTAATGAGCAGTTCTTC. The chain has TRBV5-6 and TRBJ2-1; the D call may be TRBD1 or TRBD2 (6 bases each). Deletions cut 4 bases from V and 7 bases from J, with 12 bases between. The germline CDR1 and CDR2 sequences are SGHDT and YYEEEE. The CDR3 totals 13 residues. Based on the CDR3 plus reference TRBV5-6 and TRBJ2-1, the full variable domain is DAGVTQSPTHLIKTRGQQVTLRCSPKSGHDTVSWYQQALGQGPQFIFQYYEEEERQRGNFPDRFSGHQFPNYSSELNVNALLLGDSALYLCASSGGHFNEQFFGPGTRLTVL.

Of note for this clone: Other DNA variants within this sample encode the same CDR3. The CDR3 loop is CASSVTGTDTQYF. The CDR3 nucleotides read TGTGCCAGCAGTGTTACAGGCACAGATACGCAGTATTTT. This chain connects TRBV25-1 to TRBJ2-3; no clear D. Germline CDR1 and CDR2: MGHDK and SYGVNS. The CDR3 contains 13 residues. V lost 4 bases and J 1 base, leaving 6 bases between the germline ends.

The chain combines TRBV9 with TRBJ2-3; D unclear. With 5 bases removed from V and 0 bases from J, the gap between germline ends came to 7 bases. The CDR3 extends over 13 amino acids. Per the germline V gene, CDR1 is SGDLS and CDR2 is YYNGEE. The CDR3 coding sequence is TGTGCCAGCAGGCTAGGGAGCACAGATACGCAGTATTTT. Its translation is CASRLGSTDTQYF.

Note on this clone: This same CDR3 is encoded by further DNA sequences in the sample. The rearrangement links TRBV5-4 to TRBJ2-7; 10 bases match TRBD2. This CDR3 has 14 amino acids. V was clipped by 4 bases and J by 1 base; unmatched bases: 2. In germline, CDR1 is SGHNT, CDR2 YYREEE (reference sequence). CDR3 residues: CASSHSGRSYEQYF. In DNA form, the CDR3 reads TGTGCCAGCAGCCATAGCGGGAGGTCCTACGAGCAGTACTTC.

The rearrangement uses TRBV7-2 and TRBJ1-3; TRBD1 might be the D (5 bases). Germline V CDR1 and CDR2: SGHTA, FQGNSA. V lost 4 bases to trimming and J lost 0 bases, with 10 bases between them. The CDR3 spans 15 residues. In DNA form, the CDR3 reads TGTGCCAGCAGCTCCAGGGTCCACTCTGGAAACACCATATATTTT. Its translation: CASSSRVHSGNTIYF.

The V call is TRBV5-1, the J call TRBJ2-5, with 9 positions matching TRBD1. The CDR3 is 13 amino acids. The V gene end was trimmed by 3 bases and the J gene end by 5 bases; junction bases not matched to a gene: 2. CDR1 is SGHRS and CDR2 is YFSETQ in the germline V gene. CDR3 residues: CASSYRGRETQYF. Written as DNA, the CDR3 is TGCGCCAGCAGCTACAGGGGGCGCGAGACCCAGTACTTC.

In DNA, the CDR3 is TGTGCCAGTAAGAAGCGGAACTACAATGAGCAGTTCTTC. It specifies CASKKRNYNEQFF. The chain uses TRBV19 and TRBJ2-1; a weak D match, TRBD2 (5 bases). V gave up 7 bases and J gave up 3 bases, with 10 bases separating them. The length of the CDR3 is 13 residues. The germline CDR1 and CDR2 sequences are LNHDA and SQIVND (reference sequence).

V usage is TRBV10-3 and J usage is TRBJ2-7; TRBD1 aligns across 8 bases. Germline values: CDR1 ENHRY, CDR2 SYGVKD. V shed 4 bases and J 7 bases; nucleotides not matched to a gene: 12. The CDR3 runs to 15 residues. The CDR3 DNA follows: TGTGCCATCAGTGTTTGGGACAGGTCCCAGGAGGAGCAGTACTTC. Residues: CAISVWDRSQEEQYF.

CDR3 in amino acids: CASSVGFTNSGANVLTF. The CDR3, as DNA: TGTGCCAGCAGTGTGGGGTTCACTAACTCTGGGGCCAACGTCCTGACTTTC. The gene calls are TRBV5-5 and TRBJ2-6; D uncertain. Germline CDR1 and CDR2: SGHKS and YYEKEE (reference sequence). The CDR3 extends over 17 amino acids. V was trimmed by 5 bases and J by 0 bases, leaving 15 bases between them.

CDR3 sequence reads: CASSQTMDTNTGELFF. The CDR3, as DNA: TGTGCCAGCTCACAAACGATGGACACGAACACCGGGGAGCTGTTTTTT. The genes are TRBV18 and TRBJ2-2; D perhaps matches TRBD1 (5 bases). V lost 4 bases, J lost 0 bases, and 12 bases lay in between. CDR1 KGHSH and CDR2 LQKENI come from the germline V gene. The length of the CDR3 is 16 residues.